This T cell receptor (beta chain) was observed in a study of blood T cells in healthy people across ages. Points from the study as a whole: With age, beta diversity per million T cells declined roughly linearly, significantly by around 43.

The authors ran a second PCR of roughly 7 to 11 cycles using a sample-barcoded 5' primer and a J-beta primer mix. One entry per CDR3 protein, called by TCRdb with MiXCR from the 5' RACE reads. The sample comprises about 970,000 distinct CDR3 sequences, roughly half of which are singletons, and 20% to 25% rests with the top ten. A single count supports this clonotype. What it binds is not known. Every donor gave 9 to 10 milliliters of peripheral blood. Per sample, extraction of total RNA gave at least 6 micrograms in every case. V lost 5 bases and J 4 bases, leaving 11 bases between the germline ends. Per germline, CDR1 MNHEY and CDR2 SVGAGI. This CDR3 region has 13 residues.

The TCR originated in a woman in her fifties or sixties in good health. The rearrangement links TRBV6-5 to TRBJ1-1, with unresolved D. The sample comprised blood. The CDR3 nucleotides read TGTGCCAGCAGTCGCGGTGTTCCCACTGAAGCTTTCTTT. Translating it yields CASSRGVPTEAFF.